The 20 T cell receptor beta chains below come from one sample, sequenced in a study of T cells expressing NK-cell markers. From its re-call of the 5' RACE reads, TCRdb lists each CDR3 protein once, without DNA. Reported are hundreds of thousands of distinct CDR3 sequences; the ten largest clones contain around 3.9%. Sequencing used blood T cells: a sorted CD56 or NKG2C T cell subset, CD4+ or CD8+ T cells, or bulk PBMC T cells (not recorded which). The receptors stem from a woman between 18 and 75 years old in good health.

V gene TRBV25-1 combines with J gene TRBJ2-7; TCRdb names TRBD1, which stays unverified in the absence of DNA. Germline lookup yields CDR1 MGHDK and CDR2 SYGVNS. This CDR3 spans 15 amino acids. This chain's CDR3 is CASSAAGPLSYEQYF.

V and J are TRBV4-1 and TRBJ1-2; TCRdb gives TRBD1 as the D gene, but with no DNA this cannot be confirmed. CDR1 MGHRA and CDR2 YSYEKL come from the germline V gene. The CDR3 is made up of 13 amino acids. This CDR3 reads CASSRPGTYGYTF.

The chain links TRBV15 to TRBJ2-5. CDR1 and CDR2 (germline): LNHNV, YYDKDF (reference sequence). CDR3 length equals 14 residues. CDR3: CATSRDRTARTQYF.

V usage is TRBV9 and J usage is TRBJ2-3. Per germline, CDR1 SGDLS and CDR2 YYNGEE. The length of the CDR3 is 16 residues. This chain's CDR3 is CASSARAGSSTDTQYF.

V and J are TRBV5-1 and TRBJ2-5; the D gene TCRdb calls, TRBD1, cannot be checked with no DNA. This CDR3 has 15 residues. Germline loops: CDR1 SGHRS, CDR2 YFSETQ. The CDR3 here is CASSPRAGAQETQYF. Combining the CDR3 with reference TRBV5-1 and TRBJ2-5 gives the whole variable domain KAGVTQTPRYLIKTRGQQVTLSCSPISGHRSVSWYQQTPGQGLQFLFEYFSETQRNKGNFPGRFSGRQFSNSRSEMNVSTLELGDSALYLCASSPRAGAQETQYFGPGTRLLVL.

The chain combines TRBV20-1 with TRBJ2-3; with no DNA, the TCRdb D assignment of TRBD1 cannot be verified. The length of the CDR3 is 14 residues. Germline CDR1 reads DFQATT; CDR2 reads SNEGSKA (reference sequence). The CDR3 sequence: CSANRPGGTDTQYF.

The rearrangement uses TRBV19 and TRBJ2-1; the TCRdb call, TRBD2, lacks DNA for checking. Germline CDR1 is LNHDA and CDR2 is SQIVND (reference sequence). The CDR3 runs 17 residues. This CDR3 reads CASSIPRLAGSYNEQFF. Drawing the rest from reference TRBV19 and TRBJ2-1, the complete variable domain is DGGITQSPKYLFRKEGQNVTLSCEQNLNHDAMYWYRQDPGQGLRLIYYSQIVNDFQKGDIAEGYSVSREKKESFPLTVTSAQKNPTAFYLCASSIPRLAGSYNEQFFGPGTRLTVL.

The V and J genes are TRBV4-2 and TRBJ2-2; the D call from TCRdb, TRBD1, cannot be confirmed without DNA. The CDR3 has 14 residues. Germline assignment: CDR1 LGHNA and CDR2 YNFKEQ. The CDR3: CASRPPTASRELFF.

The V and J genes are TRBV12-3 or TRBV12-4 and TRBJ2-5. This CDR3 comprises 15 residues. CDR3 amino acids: CASSFQRRDQETQYF.

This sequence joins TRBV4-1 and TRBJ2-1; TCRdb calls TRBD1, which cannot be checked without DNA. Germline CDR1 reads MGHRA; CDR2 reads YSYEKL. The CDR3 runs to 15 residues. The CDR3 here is CASSLEGVRGRQQFF.

The CDR3 loop is CASSTPGVSTEAFF. This chain joins TRBV7-9 and TRBJ1-1; the TCRdb D gene call, TRBD1, has no DNA to confirm it. CDR3 length: 14 residues. Germline CDR1 and CDR2: SEHNR and FQNEAQ (reference sequence).

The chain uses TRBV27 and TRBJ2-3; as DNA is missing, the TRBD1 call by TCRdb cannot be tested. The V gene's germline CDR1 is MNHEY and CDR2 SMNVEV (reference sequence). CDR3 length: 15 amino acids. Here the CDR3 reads CASNPYRGRTDTQYF.

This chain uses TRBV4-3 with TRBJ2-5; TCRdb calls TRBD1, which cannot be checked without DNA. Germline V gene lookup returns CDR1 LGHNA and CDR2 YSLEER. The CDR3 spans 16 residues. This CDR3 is CASSRGRSSGQETQYF.

The CDR3 here is CASSLASHLTGELFF. The J gene is TRBJ2-2, the V gene TRBV7-3; TCRdb's D gene call, TRBD2, goes unchecked for lack of DNA. Germline lookup yields CDR1 SGHTA and CDR2 FQGTGA. The CDR3 is made up of 15 amino acids.

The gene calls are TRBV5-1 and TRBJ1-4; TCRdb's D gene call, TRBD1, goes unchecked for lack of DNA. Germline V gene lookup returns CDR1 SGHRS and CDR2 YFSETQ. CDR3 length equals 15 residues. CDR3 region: CASSPGSVTNEKLFF.

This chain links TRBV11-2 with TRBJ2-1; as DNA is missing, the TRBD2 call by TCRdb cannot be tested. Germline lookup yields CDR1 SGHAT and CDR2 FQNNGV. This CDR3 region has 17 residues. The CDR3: CASSSVLLATPPNEQFF.

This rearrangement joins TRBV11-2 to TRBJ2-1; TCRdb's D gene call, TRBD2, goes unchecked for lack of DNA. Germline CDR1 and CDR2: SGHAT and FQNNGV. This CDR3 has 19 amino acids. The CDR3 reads CASSPDARGVGHFYNEQFF.

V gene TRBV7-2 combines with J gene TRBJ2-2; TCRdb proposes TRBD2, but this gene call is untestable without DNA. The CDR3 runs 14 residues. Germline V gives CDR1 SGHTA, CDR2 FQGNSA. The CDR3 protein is CASLRGGNTGELFF.

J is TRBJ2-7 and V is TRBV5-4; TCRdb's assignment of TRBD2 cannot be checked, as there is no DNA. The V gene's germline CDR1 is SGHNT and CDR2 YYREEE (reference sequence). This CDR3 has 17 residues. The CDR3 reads CASSQTSGTENFYEQYF.

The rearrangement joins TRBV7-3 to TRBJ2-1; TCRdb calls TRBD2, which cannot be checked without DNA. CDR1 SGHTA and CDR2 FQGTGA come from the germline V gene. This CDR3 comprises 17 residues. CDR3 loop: CASSSGLAGGPFNEQFF.